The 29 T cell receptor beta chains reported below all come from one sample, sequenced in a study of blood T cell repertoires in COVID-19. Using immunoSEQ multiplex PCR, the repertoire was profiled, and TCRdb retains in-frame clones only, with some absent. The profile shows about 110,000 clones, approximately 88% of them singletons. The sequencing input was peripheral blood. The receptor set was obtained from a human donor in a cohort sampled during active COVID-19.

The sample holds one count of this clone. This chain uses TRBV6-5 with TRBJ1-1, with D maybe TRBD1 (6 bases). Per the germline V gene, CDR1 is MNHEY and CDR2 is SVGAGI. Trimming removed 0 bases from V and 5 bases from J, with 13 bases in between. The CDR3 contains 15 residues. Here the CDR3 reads CASSYSKQGGTEAFF. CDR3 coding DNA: TGTGCCAGCAGTTACTCGAAACAGGGAGGGACTGAAGCTTTCTTT.

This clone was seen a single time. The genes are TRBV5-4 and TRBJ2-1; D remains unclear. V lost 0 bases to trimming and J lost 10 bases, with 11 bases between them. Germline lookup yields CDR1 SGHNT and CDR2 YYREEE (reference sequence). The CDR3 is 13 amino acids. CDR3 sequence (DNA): TGTGCCAGCAGCTTGGCTGGGCCGGCAGAGCAGTTCTTC. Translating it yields CASSLAGPAEQFF.

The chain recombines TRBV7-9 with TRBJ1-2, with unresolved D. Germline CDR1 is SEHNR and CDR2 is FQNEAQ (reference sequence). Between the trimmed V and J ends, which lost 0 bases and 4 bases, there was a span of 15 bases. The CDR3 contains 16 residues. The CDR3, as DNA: TGTGCCAGCAGCTTAGCCGGTGAGGGAGGTGGCTATGGCTACACCTTC. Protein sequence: CASSLAGEGGGYGYTF.

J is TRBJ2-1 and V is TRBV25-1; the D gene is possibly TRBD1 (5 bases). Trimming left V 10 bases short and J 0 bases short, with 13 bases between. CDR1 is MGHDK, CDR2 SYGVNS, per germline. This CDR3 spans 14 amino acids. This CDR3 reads CATTDTSSYNEQFF. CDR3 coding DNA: TGTGCCACTACGGACACGAGCTCCTACAATGAGCAGTTCTTC.

The CDR3 region is CASSLSRLASDTQYF. The CDR3 DNA sequence: TGTGCCAGCAGCTTATCCCGACTAGCCTCAGATACGCAGTATTTT. V is TRBV7-2 and J is TRBJ2-3; 7 bases line up with TRBD2. The germline gives CDR1 SGHTA, CDR2 FQGNSA. The V and J ends lost 2 bases and 4 bases, in that order; junction bases with no gene match: 6. This CDR3 has 15 amino acids.

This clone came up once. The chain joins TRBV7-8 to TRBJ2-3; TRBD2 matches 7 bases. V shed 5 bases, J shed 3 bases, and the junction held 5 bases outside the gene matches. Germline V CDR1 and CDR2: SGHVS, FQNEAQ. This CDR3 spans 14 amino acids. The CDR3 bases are TGTGCCAGCAGCCTCTGGGGGGGTACAGATACGCAGTATTTT. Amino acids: CASSLWGGTDTQYF. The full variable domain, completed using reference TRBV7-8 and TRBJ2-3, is GAGVSQSPRYKVAKRGQDVALRCDPISGHVSLFWYQQALGQGPEFLTYFQNEAQLDKSGLPSDRFFAERPEGSVSTLKIQRTQQEDSAVYLCASSLWGGTDTQYFGPGTRLTVL.

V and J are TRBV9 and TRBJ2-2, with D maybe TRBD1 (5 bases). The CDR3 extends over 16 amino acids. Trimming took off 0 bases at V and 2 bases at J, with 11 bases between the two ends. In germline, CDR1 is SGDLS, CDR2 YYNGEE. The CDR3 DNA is TGTGCCAGCAGCGTAGCTGGGGCTTCAAACACCGGGGAGCTGTTTTTT. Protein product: CASSVAGASNTGELFF.

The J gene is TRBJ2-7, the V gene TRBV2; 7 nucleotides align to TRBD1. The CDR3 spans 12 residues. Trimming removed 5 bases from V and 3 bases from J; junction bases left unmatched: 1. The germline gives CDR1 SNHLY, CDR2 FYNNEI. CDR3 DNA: TGTGCCAGCAGTCGACAGGGCTACGAGCAGTACTTC. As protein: CASSRQGYEQYF.

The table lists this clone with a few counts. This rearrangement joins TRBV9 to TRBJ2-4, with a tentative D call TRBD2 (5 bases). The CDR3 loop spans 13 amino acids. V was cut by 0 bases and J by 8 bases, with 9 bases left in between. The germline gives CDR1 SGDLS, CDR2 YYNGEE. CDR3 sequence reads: CASSVAHGDIQYF. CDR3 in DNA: TGTGCCAGCAGCGTAGCTCACGGGGACATTCAGTACTTC.

The CDR3 loop is CASSQIRSSEAFF. The DNA for the CDR3 is TGTGCCAGCAGCCAGATACGGAGTTCTGAAGCTTTCTTT. The V and J genes are TRBV3-1 (or the pseudogene TRBV3-2) and TRBJ1-1; D not certain. The CDR3 runs to 13 residues. Trimming cost V 3 bases and J 6 bases, with 11 bases left between them. The germline V gene has CDR1 LGHDT and CDR2 YNNKEL (reference sequence).

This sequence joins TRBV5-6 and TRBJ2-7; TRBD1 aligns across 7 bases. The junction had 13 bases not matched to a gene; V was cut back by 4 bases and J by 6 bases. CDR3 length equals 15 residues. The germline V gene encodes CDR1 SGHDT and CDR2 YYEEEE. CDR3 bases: TGTGCCAGCAGCACGATCCGGGACAGCCCCCGCGAGCAGTACTTC. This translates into CASSTIRDSPREQYF.

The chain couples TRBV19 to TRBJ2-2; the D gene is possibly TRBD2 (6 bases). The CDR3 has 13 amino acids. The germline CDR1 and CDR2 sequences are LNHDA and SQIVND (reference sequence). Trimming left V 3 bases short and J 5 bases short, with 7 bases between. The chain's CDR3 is CASSIGGTGELFF. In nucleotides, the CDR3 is TGTGCCAGTAGTATTGGGGGGACCGGGGAGCTGTTTTTT.

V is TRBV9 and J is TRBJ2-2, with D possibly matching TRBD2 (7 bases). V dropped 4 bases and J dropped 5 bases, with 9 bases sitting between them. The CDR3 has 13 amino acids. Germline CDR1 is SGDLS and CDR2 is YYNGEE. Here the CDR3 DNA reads TGTGCCAGCAGCAGGGGGGGTACCGGGGAGCTGTTTTTT. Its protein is CASSRGGTGELFF.

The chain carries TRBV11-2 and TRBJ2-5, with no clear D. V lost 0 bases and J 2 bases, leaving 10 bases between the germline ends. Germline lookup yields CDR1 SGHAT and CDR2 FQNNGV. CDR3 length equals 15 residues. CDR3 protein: CASSLDHSKQETQYF. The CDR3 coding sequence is TGTGCCAGCAGCTTAGATCACTCCAAGCAAGAGACCCAGTACTTC.

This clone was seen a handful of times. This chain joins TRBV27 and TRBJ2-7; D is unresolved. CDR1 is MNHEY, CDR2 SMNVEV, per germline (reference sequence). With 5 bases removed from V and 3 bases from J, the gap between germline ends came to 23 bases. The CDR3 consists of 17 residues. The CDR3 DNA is TGTGCCAGCAGTCCTCCCCGTACAAGATCTTCCATCTACGAGCAGTACTTC. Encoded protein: CASSPPRTRSSIYEQYF.

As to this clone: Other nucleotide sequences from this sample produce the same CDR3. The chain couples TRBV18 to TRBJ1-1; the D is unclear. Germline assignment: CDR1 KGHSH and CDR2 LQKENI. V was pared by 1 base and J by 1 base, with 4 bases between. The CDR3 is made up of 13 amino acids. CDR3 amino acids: CASSPLANTEAFF. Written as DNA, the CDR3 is TGTGCCAGCTCACCACTAGCGAACACTGAAGCTTTCTTT.

CDR3: CASGQGAIFNGYTF. The CDR3 bases are TGTGCCTCTGGACAGGGGGCCATTTTCAATGGCTACACCTTC. The V gene is TRBV10-3, the J gene TRBJ1-2; TRBD1 aligns across 11 bases. CDR1 ENHRY and CDR2 SYGVKD come from the germline V gene. The CDR3 contains 14 residues. V dropped 11 bases and J dropped 6; count of bases not matched to a gene: 11.

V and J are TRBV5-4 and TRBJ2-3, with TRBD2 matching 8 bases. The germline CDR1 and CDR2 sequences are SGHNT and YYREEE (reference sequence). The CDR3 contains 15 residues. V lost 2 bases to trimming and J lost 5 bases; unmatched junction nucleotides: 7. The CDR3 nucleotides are TGTGCCAGCAGCTTTTTTAGCGGGGCCATAGATACGCAGTATTTT. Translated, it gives CASSFFSGAIDTQYF.

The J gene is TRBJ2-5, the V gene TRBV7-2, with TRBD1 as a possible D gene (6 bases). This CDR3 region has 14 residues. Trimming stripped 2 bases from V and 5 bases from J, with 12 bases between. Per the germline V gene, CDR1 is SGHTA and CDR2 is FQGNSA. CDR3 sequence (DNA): TGTGCCAGCAGCTTAATGGGGGCTGGGGAGACCCAGTACTTC. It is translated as CASSLMGAGETQYF. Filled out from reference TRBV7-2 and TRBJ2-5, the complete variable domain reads GAGVSQSPSNKVTEKGKDVELRCDPISGHTALYWYRQSLGQGLEFLIYFQGNSAPDKSGLPSDRFSAERTGGSVSTLTIQRTQQEDSAVYLCASSLMGAGETQYFGPGTRLLVL.

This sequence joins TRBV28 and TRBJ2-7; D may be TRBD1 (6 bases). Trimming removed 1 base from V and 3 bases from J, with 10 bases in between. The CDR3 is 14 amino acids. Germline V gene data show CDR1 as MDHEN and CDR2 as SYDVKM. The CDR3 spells CASSLSLQGYEQYF. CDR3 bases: TGTGCCAGCAGTTTATCCTTACAGGGCTACGAGCAGTACTTC.

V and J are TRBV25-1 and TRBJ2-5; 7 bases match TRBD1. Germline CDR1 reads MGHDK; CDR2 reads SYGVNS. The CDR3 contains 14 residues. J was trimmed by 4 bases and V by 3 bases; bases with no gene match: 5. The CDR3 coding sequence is TGTGCCAGCAGTGAGATACAGGGGAGAGAGACCCAGTACTTC. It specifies CASSEIQGRETQYF.

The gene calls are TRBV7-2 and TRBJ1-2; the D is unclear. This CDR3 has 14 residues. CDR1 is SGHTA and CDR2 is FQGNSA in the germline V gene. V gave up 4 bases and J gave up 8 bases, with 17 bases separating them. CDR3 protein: CASSSYGSTRGYTF. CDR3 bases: TGTGCCAGCAGCTCCTATGGATCGACGAGGGGCTACACCTTC.

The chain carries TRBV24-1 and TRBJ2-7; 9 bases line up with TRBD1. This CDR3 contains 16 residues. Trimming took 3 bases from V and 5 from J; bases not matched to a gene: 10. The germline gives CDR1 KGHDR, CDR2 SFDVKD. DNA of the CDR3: TGTGCCACCAGTGATCCGCAAGCGAACAGGGGGCACGAGCAGTACTTC. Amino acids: CATSDPQANRGHEQYF.

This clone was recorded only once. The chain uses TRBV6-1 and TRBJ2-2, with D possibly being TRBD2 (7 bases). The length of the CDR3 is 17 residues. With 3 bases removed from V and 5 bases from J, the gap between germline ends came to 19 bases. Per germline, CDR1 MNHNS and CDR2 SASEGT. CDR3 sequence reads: CASSDLGGGRGTGELFF. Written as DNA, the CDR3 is TGTGCCAGCAGTGACCTGGGGGGCGGGAGAGGGACCGGGGAGCTGTTTTTT.

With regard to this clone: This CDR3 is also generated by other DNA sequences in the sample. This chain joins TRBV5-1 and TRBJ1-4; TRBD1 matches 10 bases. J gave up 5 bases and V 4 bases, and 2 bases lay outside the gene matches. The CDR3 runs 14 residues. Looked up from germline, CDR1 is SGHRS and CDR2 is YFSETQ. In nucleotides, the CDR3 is TGCGCCAGCAGCCCGGGACAGGGGAATGAAAAACTGTTTTTT. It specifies CASSPGQGNEKLFF.

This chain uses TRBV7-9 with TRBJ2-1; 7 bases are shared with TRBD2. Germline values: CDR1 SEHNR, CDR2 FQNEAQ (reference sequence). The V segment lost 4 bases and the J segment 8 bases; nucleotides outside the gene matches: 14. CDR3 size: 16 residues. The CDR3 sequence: CASSSQSGLFPDEQFF. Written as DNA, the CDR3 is TGTGCCAGCAGCTCGCAATCGGGACTATTCCCCGATGAGCAGTTCTTC.

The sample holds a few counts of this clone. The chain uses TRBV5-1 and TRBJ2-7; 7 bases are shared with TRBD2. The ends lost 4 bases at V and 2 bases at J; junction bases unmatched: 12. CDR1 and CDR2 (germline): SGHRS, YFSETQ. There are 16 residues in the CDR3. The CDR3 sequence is CASSRGEGAPTYEQYF. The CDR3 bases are TGCGCCAGCAGCCGAGGGGAGGGCGCCCCTACCTACGAGCAGTACTTC.

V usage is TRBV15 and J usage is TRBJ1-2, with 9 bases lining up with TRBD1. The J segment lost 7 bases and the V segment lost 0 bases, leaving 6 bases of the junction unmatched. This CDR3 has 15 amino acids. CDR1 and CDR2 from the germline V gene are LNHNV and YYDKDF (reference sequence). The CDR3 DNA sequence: TGTGCCACCAGCAGAGATCGGGGACAGGGAGGTGGCTACACCTTC. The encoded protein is CATSRDRGQGGGYTF.

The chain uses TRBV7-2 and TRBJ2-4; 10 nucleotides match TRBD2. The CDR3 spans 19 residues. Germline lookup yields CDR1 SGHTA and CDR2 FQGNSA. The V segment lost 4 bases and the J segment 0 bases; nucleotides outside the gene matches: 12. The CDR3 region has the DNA TGTGCCAGCAGCTCCGACCTAGCGGGAGTTACCCTAGCCAAAAACATTCAGTACTTC. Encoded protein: CASSSDLAGVTLAKNIQYF.